This entry describes one T cell receptor beta chain. Antigen specificity is unknown. The data were produced by immunoSEQ multiplex PCR, yet TCRdb's version contains in-frame clones alone and is incomplete. Counted here are some 650,000 clones, approximately 97% occurring once; the ten biggest clones make up about 0.057%. The data belong to a study of shared clonotypes between healthy human individuals. Study results and limitations: Sharing across four donors was highest in naive CD4 (roughly 5%) and lowest in memory CD8 (approximately 0.4%). Despite large depth, sorted-subset datasets appeared incompletely sequenced.

The CDR3 runs 14 residues. Germline CDR1 and CDR2: MDHEN and SYDVKM. Sequencing was performed on naive CD4+ T cells sorted from blood. Subset noted: CD45RA+ positively selected. The receptor comes from a woman aged 25 to 39 in good health. This chain connects TRBV28 to TRBJ2-5, with 7 bases that match TRBD2. The J call may be wrong; the DNA end is better matched by TRBJ2-7. The CDR3 DNA reads TGTGCCAGCAGTAGCGGGATCCCCCCCTACGAGCAGTACTTC. Translation: CASSSGIPPYEQYF.